The 26 T cell receptor beta chains listed next were all sequenced from one sample in a study of control samples from healthy donors and cancer patients. Profiling relied on immunoSEQ multiplex PCR, and the TCRdb table lists in-frame clones only, not all of them. The sample holds approximately 190,000 clones. Sequencing used blood. The receptors were gathered from a woman in her 30s in good health.

CDR3 protein: CASSLDREAGNTIYF. The CDR3 DNA sequence: TGTGCCAGCAGTTTGGACAGGGAGGCCGGAAACACCATATATTTT. The J gene is TRBJ1-3, the V gene TRBV27; TRBD1 agrees at 8 bases. The CDR3 has 15 residues. CDR1 is MNHEY and CDR2 is SMNVEV in the germline V gene (reference sequence). The junction had 5 bases not matched to a gene; V was cut back by 3 bases and J by 4 bases.

V and J are TRBV15 and TRBJ2-7; D perhaps matches TRBD1 (6 bases). The CDR3 contains 15 residues. Germline loops: CDR1 LNHNV, CDR2 YYDKDF (reference sequence). V gave up 3 bases and J gave up 0 bases, with 12 bases separating them. CDR3: CATSRSTGPSYEQYF. The CDR3 DNA sequence: TGTGCCACCAGCAGGAGCACAGGGCCCTCCTACGAGCAGTACTTC.

The CDR3 bases are TGTGCCAGTAGTAGTAACCGGGGGTTGAAAGAGACCCAGTACTTC. Amino acids: CASSSNRGLKETQYF. The chain combines TRBV19 with TRBJ2-5; possibly TRBD2 for D (6 bases). This CDR3 contains 15 residues. V lost 4 bases, J lost 3 bases, and 15 bases lay in between. Germline-derived CDR1 and CDR2 are LNHDA and SQIVND (reference sequence).

The genes are TRBV5-1 and TRBJ2-7, with 8 bases fitting TRBD2. The junction had 3 bases not matched to a gene; V was cut back by 4 bases and J by 0 bases. The germline gives CDR1 SGHRS, CDR2 YFSETQ. This CDR3 spans 14 amino acids. This chain's CDR3 is CASSTSGVSYEQYF. The CDR3 DNA sequence: TGCGCCAGCAGCACTAGCGGCGTCTCCTACGAGCAGTACTTC.

The rearrangement uses TRBV27 and TRBJ1-3; perhaps TRBD1 as D (5 bases). The CDR3 sequence is 14 residues long. In germline, CDR1 is MNHEY, CDR2 SMNVEV (reference sequence). Between the trimmed V and J ends, which lost 6 bases and 7 bases, there was a span of 16 bases. The CDR3 spells CASRLLGRSNTIYF. CDR3 nucleotide sequence: TGTGCCAGCAGGCTCCTGGGACGGAGTAACACCATATATTTT.

The J gene is TRBJ2-1, the V gene TRBV6-5, with TRBD2 identical over 11 bases. Trimming at V came to 8 bases and at J to 8 bases, leaving 5 bases not matched to a gene. Germline CDR1 reads MNHEY; CDR2 reads SVGAGI. The CDR3 spans 13 residues. The CDR3 region has the DNA TGTGCCAGCCAACTAGCGGGGGTTGATGAGCAGTTCTTC. It encodes CASQLAGVDEQFF.

The chain couples TRBV12-3 or TRBV12-4 to TRBJ1-4; D unresolved. The CDR3 runs 12 residues. With 7 bases removed from V and 7 bases from J, the gap between germline ends came to 10 bases. The CDR3: CASKFRSEKLFF. DNA of the CDR3: TGTGCCAGCAAGTTCAGGTCTGAAAAACTGTTTTTT.

The chain is built from TRBV21-1 and TRBJ1-1; TRBD1 is the table's D call, not checked against the DNA. TRBV21-1 is a documented pseudogene. The CDR3 sequence is 18 residues long. CDR3 DNA sequence: TGTGCCAGCAGCAAAGAGGCTGGGGACAAGACAGGCCGATTGGAGGCTTTCTTT. This gives the protein CASSKEAGDKTGRLEAFF.

This sequence joins TRBV11-2 and TRBJ2-7; TRBD2 agrees at 8 bases. The CDR3 runs to 19 residues. CDR1 and CDR2 from the germline V gene are SGHAT and FQNNGV. J was trimmed by 2 bases and V by 4 bases; bases with no gene match: 19. CDR3 region: CASSWGRVGGGTSPYEQYF. In nucleotides, the CDR3 is TGTGCCAGCAGCTGGGGCCGGGTAGGCGGGGGGACTTCACCCTACGAGCAGTACTTC.

The chain uses TRBV2 and TRBJ2-7; TRBD1 agrees at 9 bases. Trimming removed 5 bases from V and 6 bases from J; junction bases left unmatched: 8. The CDR3 runs 14 residues. The V gene's germline CDR1 is SNHLY and CDR2 FYNNEI. Here the CDR3 DNA reads TGTGCCAGCAGTCGACCGGGACAGGGAATCGAGCAGTACTTC. The encoded protein is CASSRPGQGIEQYF.

For the CDR3, the DNA is TGTGCCAGCTCACCTAATTTAGGGGGCACTGAAGCTTTCTTT. Encoded protein: CASSPNLGGTEAFF. The rearrangement joins TRBV18 to TRBJ1-1; maybe TRBD1 (6 bases). This CDR3 is built from 14 residues. Deletions cut 3 bases from V and 4 bases from J, with 12 bases between. CDR1 and CDR2 (germline): KGHSH, LQKENI.

V gene TRBV5-5 combines with J gene TRBJ2-1; D possibly corresponds to TRBD2 (6 bases). Germline loops: CDR1 SGHKS, CDR2 YYEKEE (reference sequence). V lost 4 bases and J 4 bases, leaving 15 bases between the germline ends. The CDR3 has 15 amino acids. The CDR3 sequence: CASSTRGDDYNEQFF. The DNA of the CDR3 is TGTGCCAGCAGCACCCGCGGGGATGATTACAATGAGCAGTTCTTC.

The chain combines TRBV5-6 with TRBJ1-4; no firm D call. V was shortened by 3 bases and J by 8 bases, with 20 bases between the two germline ends. This CDR3 region has 16 residues. Germline V lookup: CDR1 SGHDT, CDR2 YYEEEE. For the CDR3, the DNA is TGTGCCAGCAGCTGGCAGGTTGGCACAACTTTAGAAAAACTGTTTTTT. It is translated as CASSWQVGTTLEKLFF.

V and J are TRBV6-5 and TRBJ2-1; 10 bases fit TRBD1. The V segment lost 0 bases and the J segment 6 bases; nucleotides outside the gene matches: 5. Germline V lookup: CDR1 MNHEY, CDR2 SVGAGI. This CDR3 contains 16 residues. The DNA for the CDR3 is TGTGCCAGCAGTTACTCTCCGGGACAGGGGTCCAATGAGCAGTTCTTC. Its protein product is CASSYSPGQGSNEQFF.

V and J are TRBV5-1 and TRBJ2-5, with D possibly being TRBD1 or TRBD2 (5 bases each). The V end lost 6 bases, the J end lost 2 bases, and 14 bases lay between the germline ends. The CDR3 totals 14 residues. From germline, CDR1 is SGHRS and CDR2 YFSETQ. This chain's CDR3 is CASKPGTLQETQYF. DNA for the CDR3: TGCGCCAGCAAGCCCGGGACGCTGCAAGAGACCCAGTACTTC. The entire variable domain, with the rest obtained from reference TRBV5-1 and TRBJ2-5, is as follows: KAGVTQTPRYLIKTRGQQVTLSCSPISGHRSVSWYQQTPGQGLQFLFEYFSETQRNKGNFPGRFSGRQFSNSRSEMNVSTLELGDSALYLCASKPGTLQETQYFGPGTRLLVL.

J is TRBJ2-7 and V is TRBV2, with D possibly being TRBD1 or TRBD2 (5 bases each). The CDR3 is made up of 16 amino acids. Germline V lookup: CDR1 SNHLY, CDR2 FYNNEI. With 5 bases removed from V and 0 bases from J, the gap between germline ends came to 17 bases. CDR3 bases: TGTGCCAGCAGTCGAGCCCGGGACGCGAGCTCCTACGAGCAGTACTTC. Its translation: CASSRARDASSYEQYF.

The V gene is TRBV5-1, the J gene TRBJ1-5; 7 positions match TRBD1. This CDR3 is built from 17 residues. The germline gives CDR1 SGHRS, CDR2 YFSETQ. V was pared by 2 bases and J by 4 bases, with 12 bases of the junction left unmatched. The CDR3 sequence is CASSLDGQAGPNQPQHF. CDR3 nucleotide sequence: TGCGCCAGCAGCTTAGATGGACAGGCGGGCCCTAATCAGCCCCAGCATTTT.

V is TRBV6-5 and J is TRBJ2-7; 10 nucleotides match TRBD2. Germline lookup yields CDR1 MNHEY and CDR2 SVGAGI. Losses at the gene ends were 6 bases for V and 4 bases for J; bases not matched to a gene: 6. There are 14 residues in the CDR3. The CDR3 reads CASRRGTSAYEQYF. The CDR3 region has the DNA TGTGCCAGCAGGAGGGGGACTAGCGCATACGAGCAGTACTTC.

Here the CDR3 DNA reads TGTGCCAGCAGCCAAGATGAGGGGCTCCAGGGAAAACTGTTTTTT. This translates into CASSQDEGLQGKLFF. This sequence joins TRBV4-2 and TRBJ1-4; tentative D call: TRBD1 (5 bases). Trimming took 0 bases from V and 10 from J, leaving 15 bases between them. Germline V CDR1 and CDR2: LGHNA, YNFKEQ. This CDR3 comprises 15 residues.

The V and J genes are TRBV4-2 and TRBJ1-5; D remains ambiguous. Looked up from germline, CDR1 is LGHNA and CDR2 is YNFKEQ. The CDR3 contains 16 residues. The V gene lost 0 bases and the J gene lost 3 bases, with 12 bases spanning the gap. The CDR3 sequence is CASSQESQTLNQPQHF. The CDR3 DNA reads as TGTGCCAGCAGCCAAGAATCCCAGACTCTCAATCAGCCCCAGCATTTT.

The CDR3 protein is CASSIKGNSNEKLFF. The CDR3 DNA follows: TGTGCCAGCAGTATTAAGGGGAATTCTAATGAAAAACTGTTTTTT. The gene calls are TRBV27 and TRBJ1-4; weak D call: TRBD1 (5 bases). The germline V gene encodes CDR1 MNHEY and CDR2 SMNVEV (reference sequence). This CDR3 contains 15 residues. Trimming stripped 5 bases from V and 3 bases from J, with 13 bases between. The variable domain in full, completed from reference TRBV27 and TRBJ1-4, reads EAQVTQNPRYLITVTGKKLTVTCSQNMNHEYMSWYRQDPGLGLRQIYYSMNVEVTDKGDVPEGYKVSRKEKRNFPLILESPSPNQTSLYFCASSIKGNSNEKLFFGSGTQLSVL.

The chain joins TRBV7-9 to TRBJ1-1; a possible D gene is TRBD1 (5 bases). V was trimmed by 6 bases and J by 5 bases, leaving 19 bases between them. Germline CDR1 SEHNR, CDR2 FQNEAQ (reference sequence). This CDR3 is built from 15 residues. CDR3 DNA: TGTGCCAGCAGGGCGGTCGGGGGAAGGGGAACTGAAGCTTTCTTT. It codes for CASRAVGGRGTEAFF.

The chain links TRBV10-3 to TRBJ1-5; maybe TRBD1 (5 bases). V lost 0 bases and J 4 bases, leaving 7 bases between the germline ends. Germline V gene lookup returns CDR1 ENHRY and CDR2 SYGVKD. CDR3 length: 14 amino acids. The CDR3 reads CAISESGGNQPQHF. Here the CDR3 DNA reads TGTGCCATCAGTGAGTCGGGGGGGAATCAGCCCCAGCATTTT.

The chain uses TRBV29-1 and TRBJ1-4; TRBD1 matches at 7 bases. CDR3 length: 12 amino acids. The junction had 4 bases not matched to a gene; V was cut back by 4 bases and J by 8 bases. CDR1 SQVTM and CDR2 ANQGSEA come from the germline V gene. Written as DNA, the CDR3 is TGCAGCGTTGGAGGGGGCGCGGAAAAACTGTTTTTT. It encodes CSVGGGAEKLFF.

The chain has TRBV5-1 and TRBJ2-6; 7 positions agree with TRBD1. The V gene end was trimmed by 0 bases and the J gene end by 1 base; junction bases not matched to a gene: 4. Germline V lookup: CDR1 SGHRS, CDR2 YFSETQ. The CDR3 is 17 residues long. The CDR3 loop reads CASSLGKGASGANVLTF. In DNA, the CDR3 is TGCGCCAGCAGCTTGGGAAAGGGGGCGTCTGGGGCCAACGTCCTGACTTTC.

With regard to this clone: Other DNA sequences from this sample encode an identical CDR3 as well. The chain employs TRBV2 and TRBJ1-5, with D uncertain. The CDR3 is 12 amino acids. Germline V CDR1 and CDR2: SNHLY, FYNNEI. Trimming cost V 6 bases and J 4 bases, with 7 bases left between them. CDR3 sequence: CASSEPNQPQHF. The CDR3 DNA is TGTGCCAGCAGCGAACCTAATCAGCCCCAGCATTTT.